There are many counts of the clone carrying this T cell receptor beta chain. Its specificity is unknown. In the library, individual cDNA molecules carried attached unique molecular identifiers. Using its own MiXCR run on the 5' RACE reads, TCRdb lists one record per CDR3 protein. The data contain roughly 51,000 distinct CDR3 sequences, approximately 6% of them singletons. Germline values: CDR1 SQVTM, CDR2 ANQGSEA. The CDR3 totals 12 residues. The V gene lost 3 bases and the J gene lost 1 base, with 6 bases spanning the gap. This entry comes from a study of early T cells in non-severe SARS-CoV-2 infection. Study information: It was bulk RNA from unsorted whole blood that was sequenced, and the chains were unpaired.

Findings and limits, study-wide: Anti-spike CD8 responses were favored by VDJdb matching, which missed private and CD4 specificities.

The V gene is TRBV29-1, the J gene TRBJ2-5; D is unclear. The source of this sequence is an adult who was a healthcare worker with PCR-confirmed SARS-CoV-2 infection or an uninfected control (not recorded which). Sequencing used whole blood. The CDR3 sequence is CSVELGQETQYF. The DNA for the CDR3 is TGCAGCGTTGAGCTAGGCCAAGAGACCCAGTACTTC.